This TCR beta chain was identified during a study of T cell changes during pregnancy in multiple sclerosis. This CDR3 comprises 12 residues. Germline V gene lookup returns CDR1 SGHVS and CDR2 FQNEAQ. This table comes from immunoSEQ multiplex PCR, and its TCRdb copy is limited to in-frame clones, with some not included. The table lists about 80,000 clones, 92% of them singletons, with more than 1.4% in the top ten. The V call is TRBV7-8, the J call TRBJ1-4, with 7 positions matching TRBD1. This sequence was found in a female donor with multiple sclerosis, enrolled in a pregnancy study. Here the sequenced sample was peripheral blood, taken before pregnancy. CDR3 protein: CPPPQGSEKLFF. The CDR3 region has the DNA TGTCCTCCCCCACAGGGGAGCGAAAAACTGTTTTTT.